This T cell receptor beta chain originates from a study of technical replicates of blood from a handful of donors. TCRdb keeps only in-frame clones here, not all; method: immunoSEQ multiplex PCR. This sample has fewer than 90,000 clones; just under 97% occur once, and the top ten carry approximately 0.21%. Trimming removed 5 bases from V and 7 bases from J, with 15 bases in between. The V gene's germline CDR1 is LGHNA and CDR2 YNFKEQ. There are 14 residues in the CDR3. The chain couples TRBV4-2 to TRBJ1-5; maybe TRBD1 (6 bases). Sequencing was done on a sample of T cells isolated from PBMCs. The receptor was isolated from a human donor in good health. The CDR3 DNA reads TGTGCCAGCAGCGAAACAGGGCTGGGCCAGCCCCAGCATTTT. Protein sequence: CASSETGLGQPQHF.